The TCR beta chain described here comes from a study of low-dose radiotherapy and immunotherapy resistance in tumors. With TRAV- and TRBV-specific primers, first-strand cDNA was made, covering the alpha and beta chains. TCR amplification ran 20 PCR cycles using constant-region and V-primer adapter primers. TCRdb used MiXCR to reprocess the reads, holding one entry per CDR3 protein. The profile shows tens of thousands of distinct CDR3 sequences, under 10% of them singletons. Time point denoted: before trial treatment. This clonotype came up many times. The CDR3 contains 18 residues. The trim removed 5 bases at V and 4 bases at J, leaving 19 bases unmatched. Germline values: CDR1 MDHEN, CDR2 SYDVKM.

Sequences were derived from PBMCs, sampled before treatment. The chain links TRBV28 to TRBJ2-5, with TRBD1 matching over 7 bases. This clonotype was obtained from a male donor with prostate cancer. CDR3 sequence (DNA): TGTGCCAGCAGTCCACCATCTACCGGGACAGCAAGCAGAGAGACCCAGTACTTC. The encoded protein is CASSPPSTGTASRETQYF.